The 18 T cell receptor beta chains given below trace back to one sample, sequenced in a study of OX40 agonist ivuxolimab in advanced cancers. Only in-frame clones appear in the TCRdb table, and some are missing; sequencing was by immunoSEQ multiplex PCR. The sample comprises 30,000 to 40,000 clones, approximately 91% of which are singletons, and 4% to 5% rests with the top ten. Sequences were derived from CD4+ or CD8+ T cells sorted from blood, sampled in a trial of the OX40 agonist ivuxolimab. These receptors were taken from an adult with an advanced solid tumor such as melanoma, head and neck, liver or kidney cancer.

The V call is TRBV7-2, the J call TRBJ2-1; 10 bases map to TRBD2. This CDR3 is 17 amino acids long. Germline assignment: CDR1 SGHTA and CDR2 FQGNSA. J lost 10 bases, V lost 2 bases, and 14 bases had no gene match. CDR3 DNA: TGTGCCAGCAGCTTACAAGTAGGCACGGCTAGCGGGAGAGAGCAGTTCTTC. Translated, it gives CASSLQVGTASGREQFF.

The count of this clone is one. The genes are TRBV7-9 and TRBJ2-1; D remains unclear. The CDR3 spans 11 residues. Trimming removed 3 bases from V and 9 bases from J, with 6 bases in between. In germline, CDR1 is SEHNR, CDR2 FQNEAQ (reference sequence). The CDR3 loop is CASSLVREQFF. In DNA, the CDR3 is TGTGCCAGCAGCTTGGTACGTGAGCAGTTCTTC.

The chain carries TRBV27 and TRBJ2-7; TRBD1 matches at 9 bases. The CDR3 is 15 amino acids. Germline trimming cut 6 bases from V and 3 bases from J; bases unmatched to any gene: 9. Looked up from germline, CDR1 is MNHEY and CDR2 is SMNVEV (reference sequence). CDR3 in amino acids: CASSSNRGPLYEQYF. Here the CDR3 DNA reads TGTGCCAGCAGCTCCAACAGGGGGCCCCTCTACGAGCAGTACTTC.

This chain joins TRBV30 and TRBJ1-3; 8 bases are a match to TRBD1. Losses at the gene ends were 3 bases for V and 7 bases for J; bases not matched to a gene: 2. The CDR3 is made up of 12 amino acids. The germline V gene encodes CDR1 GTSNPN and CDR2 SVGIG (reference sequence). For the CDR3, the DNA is TGTGCCTGGAGGCAGGGGGCGAACACCATATATTTT. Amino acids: CAWRQGANTIYF.

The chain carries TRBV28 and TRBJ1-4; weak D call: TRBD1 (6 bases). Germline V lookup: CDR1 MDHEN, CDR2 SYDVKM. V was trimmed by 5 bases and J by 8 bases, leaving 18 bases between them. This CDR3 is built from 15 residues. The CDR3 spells CASSPSRGGREKLFF. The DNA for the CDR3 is TGTGCCAGCAGTCCGAGTAGGGGGGGTCGGGAAAAACTGTTTTTT.

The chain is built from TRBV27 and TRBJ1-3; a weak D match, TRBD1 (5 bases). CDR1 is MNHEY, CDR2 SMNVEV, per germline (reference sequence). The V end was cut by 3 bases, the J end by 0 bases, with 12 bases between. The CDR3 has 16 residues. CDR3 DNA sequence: TGTGCCAGCAGTTTTCGAACAGGCCACTCTGGAAACACCATATATTTT. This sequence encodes CASSFRTGHSGNTIYF.

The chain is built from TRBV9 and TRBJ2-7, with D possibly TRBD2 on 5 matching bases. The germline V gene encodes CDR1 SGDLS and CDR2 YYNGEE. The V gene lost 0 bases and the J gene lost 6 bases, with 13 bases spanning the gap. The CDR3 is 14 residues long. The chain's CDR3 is CASSVDAEGGEQYF. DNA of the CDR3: TGTGCCAGCAGCGTAGACGCAGAGGGTGGCGAGCAGTACTTC. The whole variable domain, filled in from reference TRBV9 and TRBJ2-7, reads DSGVTQTPKHLITATGQRVTLRCSPRSGDLSVYWYQQSLDQGLQFLIQYYNGEERAKGNILERFSAQQFPDLHSELNLSSLELGDSALYFCASSVDAEGGEQYFGPGTRLTVT.

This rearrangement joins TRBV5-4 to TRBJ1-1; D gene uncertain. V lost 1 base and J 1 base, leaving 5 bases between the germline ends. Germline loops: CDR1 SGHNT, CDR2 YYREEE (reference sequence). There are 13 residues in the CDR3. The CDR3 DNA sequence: TGTGCCAGCAGCTTGCCGTCGAACACTGAAGCTTTCTTT. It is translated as CASSLPSNTEAFF.

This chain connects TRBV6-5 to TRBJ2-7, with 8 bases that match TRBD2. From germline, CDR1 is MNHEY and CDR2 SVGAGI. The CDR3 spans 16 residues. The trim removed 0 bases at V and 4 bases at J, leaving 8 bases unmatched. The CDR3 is CASSYSILSGGYEQYF. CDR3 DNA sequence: TGTGCCAGCAGTTACTCGATTCTGTCGGGAGGGTACGAGCAGTACTTC.

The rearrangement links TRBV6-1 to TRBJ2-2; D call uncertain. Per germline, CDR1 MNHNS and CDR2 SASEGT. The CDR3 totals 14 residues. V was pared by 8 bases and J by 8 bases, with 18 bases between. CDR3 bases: TGTGCCAGCCACGAGGCCACTTTCCGAGGGGAGCTGTTTTTT. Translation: CASHEATFRGELFF.

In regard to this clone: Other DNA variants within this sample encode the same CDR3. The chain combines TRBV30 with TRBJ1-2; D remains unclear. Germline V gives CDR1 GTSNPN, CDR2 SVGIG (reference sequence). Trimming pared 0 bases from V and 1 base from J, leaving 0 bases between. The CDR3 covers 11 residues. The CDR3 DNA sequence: TGTGCCTGGAGTGTTAACTATGGCTACACCTTC. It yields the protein CAWSVNYGYTF.

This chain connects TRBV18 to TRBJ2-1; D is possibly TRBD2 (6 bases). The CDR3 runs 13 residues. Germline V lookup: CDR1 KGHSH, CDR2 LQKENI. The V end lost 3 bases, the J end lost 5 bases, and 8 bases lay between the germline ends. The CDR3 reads CASSPTRDNEQFF. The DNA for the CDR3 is TGTGCCAGCTCACCGACTAGGGACAATGAGCAGTTCTTC.

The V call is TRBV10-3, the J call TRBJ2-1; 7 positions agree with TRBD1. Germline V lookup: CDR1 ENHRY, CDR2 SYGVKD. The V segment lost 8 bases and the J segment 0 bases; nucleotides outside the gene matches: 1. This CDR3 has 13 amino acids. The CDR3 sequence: CAISGGSYNEQFF. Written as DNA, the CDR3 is TGTGCCATCTCAGGGGGCTCCTACAATGAGCAGTTCTTC.

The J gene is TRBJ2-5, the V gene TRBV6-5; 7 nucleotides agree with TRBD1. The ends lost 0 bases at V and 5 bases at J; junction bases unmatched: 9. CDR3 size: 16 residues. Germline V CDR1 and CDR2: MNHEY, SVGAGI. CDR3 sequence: CASSYSRQGEVETQYF. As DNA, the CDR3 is TGTGCCAGCAGTTACTCGAGGCAGGGGGAAGTCGAGACCCAGTACTTC.

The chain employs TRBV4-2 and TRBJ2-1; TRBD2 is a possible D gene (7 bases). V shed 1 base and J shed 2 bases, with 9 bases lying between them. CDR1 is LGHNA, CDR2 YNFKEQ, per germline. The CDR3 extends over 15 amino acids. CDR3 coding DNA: TGTGCCAGCAGCCAAGGGGGGGGGCCCTACAATGAGCAGTTCTTC. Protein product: CASSQGGGPYNEQFF.

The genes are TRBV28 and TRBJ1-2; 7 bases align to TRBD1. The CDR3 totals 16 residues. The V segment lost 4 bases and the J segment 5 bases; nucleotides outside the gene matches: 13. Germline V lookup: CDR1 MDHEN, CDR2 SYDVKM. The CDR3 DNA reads TGTGCCAGCAGTTCCCCATCGGGACAGAGGACTTATGGCTACACCTTC. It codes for CASSSPSGQRTYGYTF.

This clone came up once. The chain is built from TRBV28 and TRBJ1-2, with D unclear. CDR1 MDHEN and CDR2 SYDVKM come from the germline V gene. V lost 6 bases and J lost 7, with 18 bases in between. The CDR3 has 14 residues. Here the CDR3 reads CASSPSGDRGGYTF. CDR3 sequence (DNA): TGTGCCAGCAGCCCGAGCGGGGATCGAGGTGGCTACACCTTC.

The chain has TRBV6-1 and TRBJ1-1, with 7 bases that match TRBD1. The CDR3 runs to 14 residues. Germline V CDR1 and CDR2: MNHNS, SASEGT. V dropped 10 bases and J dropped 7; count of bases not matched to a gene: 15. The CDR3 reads CATTPEQGSGEAFF. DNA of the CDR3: TGTGCCACCACTCCCGAACAGGGGAGCGGTGAAGCTTTCTTT.